Described below is a single TCR beta chain sequence and its context. Its antigen remains unknown. These data are taken from a study of OX40 agonist ivuxolimab in advanced cancers. Study-level background: Eligibility admitted prior anti-PD-1, anti-PD-L1 or anti-CTLA-4 therapy; 40% had some.

General study points: Clonal expansion from baseline to week 6 occurred in both CD4+ and CD8+ T cells.

Sequencing used immunoSEQ multiplex PCR; TCRdb keeps in-frame clones, though not all of them. This repertoire shows tens of thousands of clones, over 80% found once; its top ten account for around 30%. From germline, CDR1 is SGDLS and CDR2 YYNGEE. V was shortened by 4 bases and J by 8 bases, with 10 bases between the two germline ends. The CDR3 covers 12 residues. The TCR originated in an adult with an advanced solid tumor such as melanoma, head and neck, liver or kidney cancer. This material consisted of CD4+ or CD8+ T cells sorted from blood, taken in a trial of the OX40 agonist ivuxolimab. The rearrangement uses TRBV9 and TRBJ2-1, with D maybe TRBD2 (5 bases). The CDR3 region has the DNA TGTGCCAGCAGCATCGAGGGAGATGAGCAGTTCTTC. This encodes CASSIEGDEQFF.